A selection of T cell receptor beta chains follows, all from one sample in a study of T cell responses to AZD1222 COVID-19 vaccine. Sequencing used immunoSEQ multiplex PCR; TCRdb keeps in-frame clones, though not all of them. The sample consists of tens of thousands of clones, around 80% of them appearing once. This specimen was peripheral blood, taken on day 0 of AZD1222 vaccination. These receptors originate from an adult in good health. CDR3s include the opening cysteine and the closing phenylalanine or tryptophan. D genes are given only for firm matches. Some rows mark clone size as missing; the rest say once, few, many or name a class of expanded clone.

>NA|TRBV28|NA|TRBJ1-1
CASRPTGGTEAFF
TGTGCCAGCCGACCGACAGGAGGGACTGAAGCTTTCTTT
>NA|TRBV28|NA|TRBJ1-6
CASSLTGGGYSPLHF
TGTGCCAGCAGTTTAACGGGAGGGGGTTATTCACCCCTCCACTTT
>NA|TRBV7-3|TRBD2|TRBJ2-1
CASSSRTSHNEQFF
TGTGCCAGCAGCTCGAGGACTAGCCACAATGAGCAGTTCTTC
>NA|TRBV3-1/TRBV3-2|TRBD2|TRBJ2-3
CASSPRAGGTDTQYF
TGTGCCAGCAGCCCCAGAGCGGGGGGGACAGATACGCAGTATTTT
>few|TRBV19|NA|TRBJ1-3
CASSARDPLSGNTIYF
TGTGCCAGTAGCGCCAGGGATCCCCTCTCTGGAAACACCATATATTTT
>NA|TRBV7-3|NA|TRBJ1-2
CASSKITNRVANYGYTF
TGTGCCAGCAGCAAAATAACCAACCGGGTCGCGAACTATGGCTACACCTTC
>NA|TRBV6-5|NA|TRBJ2-7
CASSYGEGYEQYF
TGTGCCAGCAGTTACGGGGAAGGCTACGAGCAGTACTTC
>NA|TRBV9|TRBD1|TRBJ1-1
CASSVGTGWGTEAFF
TGTGCCAGCAGCGTAGGGACAGGGTGGGGGACTGAAGCTTTCTTT
>NA|TRBV28|NA|TRBJ2-3
CASSPPGIHTQYF
TGTGCCAGCAGTCCTCCCGGGATCCATACGCAGTATTTT
>NA|TRBV15|NA|TRBJ1-1
CATSRVGRNTEAFF
TGTGCCACCAGCAGAGTGGGGAGGAACACTGAAGCTTTCTTT
>NA|TRBV28|TRBD2|TRBJ2-7
CASSFGTSGAYEQYF
TGTGCCAGCAGTTTTGGGACTAGCGGAGCCTACGAGCAGTACTTC
>once|TRBV28|TRBD1|TRBJ1-2
CASSFPTGGAWAHNYGYTF
TGTGCCAGCAGTTTTCCGACAGGGGGCGCGTGGGCGCATAACTATGGCTACACCTTC
>NA|TRBV14|NA|TRBJ2-3
CASSHPDFSTDTQYF
TGTGCCAGCAGCCACCCGGACTTTAGCACAGATACGCAGTATTTT
>NA|TRBV6-1|TRBD1|TRBJ1-2
CASSDLLGQGIYGYTF
TGTGCCAGCAGTGATCTACTGGGACAGGGGATTTATGGCTACACCTTC
>NA|TRBV3-1/TRBV3-2|NA|TRBJ2-3
CASSQVGNTQYF
TGTGCCAGCAGCCAGGTTGGAAATACGCAGTATTTT